The clone carrying this T cell receptor beta chain occurred many times. With each sample, at least 5 micrograms of total RNA were extracted. The data were taken from a study of blood T cells in healthy people across ages. Overall study context: About one barcoded beta molecule per two T cells was the capture yield of template switching.

CDR1 and CDR2 (germline): MRHNA, SNTAGT. The CDR3 is 16 amino acids. After removal of 1 base from V and 3 bases from J, the junction contained 8 bases not matched to a gene. Sample-barcoded 5' priming and a J-beta primer mix drove a second PCR of roughly 7 to 11 cycles. TCRdb reanalysed the 5' RACE reads using MiXCR and keeps one entry per CDR3 protein. The sample holds about 1,500,000 distinct CDR3 sequences, roughly 28% seen once. This sequence joins TRBV6-4 and TRBJ2-7; the match to TRBD1 covers 8 bases. The sequencing input was blood. This clonotype originated in a young woman in good health. CDR3 sequence: CASSDLRQGTYYEQYF. The CDR3 DNA is TGTGCCAGCAGTGACTTGCGACAGGGGACTTACTACGAGCAGTACTTC.